This T cell receptor beta chain is from a study of blood T cell repertoires in COVID-19. In the study overall: The cDNA or gDNA used as material had been derived from T cells, B-cell-depleted T cells, or PBMCs.

TCRdb keeps only in-frame clones here, not all; method: immunoSEQ multiplex PCR. Seen here are approximately 280,000 clones, around nine tenths observed once, and the top ten hold about 5.5%. In its sample, this clone was seen a few times. CDR3 length: 15 residues. Germline CDR1 reads LNHDA; CDR2 reads SQIVND (reference sequence). V was trimmed by 5 bases and J by 4 bases, leaving 17 bases between them. Sequencing input: PBMCs or T cells enriched from blood (not recorded which). The receptor was isolated from a woman in her thirties or forties who had recovered from COVID-19. V is TRBV19 and J is TRBJ1-1; D is unclear. The CDR3 region has the DNA TGTGCCAGTAGTGAGTTCTTCAGTGGGAGCACTGAAGCTTTCTTT. This codes for CASSEFFSGSTEAFF.